This T cell receptor (beta chain) was documented in a study of cytomegalovirus exposure and HLA in healthy donors. Researchers ran the PCR with 60 Vbeta and 13 Jbeta primers. Profiling relied on immunoSEQ multiplex PCR, and the TCRdb table lists in-frame clones only, not all of them. The table shows 70,000 to 90,000 clones, with around 66% occurring only once. Germline CDR1 and CDR2: MNHNY and SVGAGI (reference sequence). Trimming stripped 9 bases from V and 2 bases from J, with 7 bases between. The CDR3 contains 11 residues. Material for sequencing was PBMCs. This chain links TRBV6-6 with TRBJ1-1; no firm D call. The clonotype comes from a woman aged 40 to 49 in good health and CMV-seropositive. CDR3 in DNA: TGTGCCAGTATAACAAACACTGAAGCTTTCTTT. Protein: CASITNTEAFF.